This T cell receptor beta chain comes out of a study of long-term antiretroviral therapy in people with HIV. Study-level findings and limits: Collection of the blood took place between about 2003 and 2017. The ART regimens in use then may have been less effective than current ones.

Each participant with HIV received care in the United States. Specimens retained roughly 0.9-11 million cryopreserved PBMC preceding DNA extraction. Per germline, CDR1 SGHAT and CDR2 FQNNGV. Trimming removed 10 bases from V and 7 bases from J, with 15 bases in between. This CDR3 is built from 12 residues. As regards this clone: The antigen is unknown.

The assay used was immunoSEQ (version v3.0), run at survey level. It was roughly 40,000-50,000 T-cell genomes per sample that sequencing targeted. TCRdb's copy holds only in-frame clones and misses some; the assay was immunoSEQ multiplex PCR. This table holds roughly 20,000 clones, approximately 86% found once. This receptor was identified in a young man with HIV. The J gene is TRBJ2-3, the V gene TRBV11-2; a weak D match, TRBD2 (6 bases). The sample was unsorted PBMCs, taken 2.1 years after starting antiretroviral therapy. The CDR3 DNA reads TGTGCCACACGCTTCGGAGGGAATACGCAGTATTTT. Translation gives CATRFGGNTQYF.